Following are 19 T cell receptor beta chains from one sample sequenced in a study of a mutant IDH1 vaccine in newly diagnosed glioma. Using immunoSEQ multiplex PCR, the repertoire was profiled, and TCRdb retains in-frame clones only, with some absent. The table lists 40,000 to 45,000 clones, approximately 80% of them singletons. The time point was: week 35, safety follow-up. Alongside topical imiquimod, each dose of vaccine comprised 300 ug of mutant IDH1 20-mer peptide. The antigens these receptors bind are not known. This specimen consisted of PBMCs, obtained from a glioma patient whose treatment included an IDH1 peptide vaccine. The receptors were sampled from a woman between 50 and 59 years old with glioma.

The J gene is TRBJ2-5, the V gene TRBV7-3; D is ambiguous. V was pared by 1 base and J by 5 bases, with 8 bases between. Germline CDR1 and CDR2: SGHTA and FQGTGA. The CDR3 spans 13 residues. The CDR3 here is CASSLSHGETQYF. CDR3 in DNA: TGTGCCAGCAGCTTAAGCCACGGGGAGACCCAGTACTTC. The full variable domain, its missing parts supplied by reference TRBV7-3 and TRBJ2-5, is GAGVSQTPSNKVTEKGKYVELRCDPISGHTALYWYRQSLGQGPEFLIYFQGTGAADDSGLPNDRFFAVRPEGSVSTLKIQRTERGDSAVYLCASSLSHGETQYFGPGTRLLVL.

The J gene is TRBJ1-2, the V gene TRBV9; 8 bases fit TRBD1. CDR3 size: 14 residues. The germline gives CDR1 SGDLS, CDR2 YYNGEE. V shed 6 bases and J 1 base; nucleotides not matched to a gene: 5. The CDR3 nucleotides are TGTGCCAGCACCCCGGGACAGGTTAACTATGGCTACACCTTC. Translation gives CASTPGQVNYGYTF.

The CDR3 nucleotides read TGTGCCAGCAGTGCGGTCGGGGGCACTGAAGCTTTCTTT. This sequence encodes CASSAVGGTEAFF. This chain joins TRBV9 and TRBJ1-1, with TRBD1 as a possible D gene (5 bases). V was clipped by 5 bases and J by 4 bases, with 12 bases between them. Germline CDR1 reads SGDLS; CDR2 reads YYNGEE. This CDR3 comprises 13 residues.

The chain couples TRBV7-9 to TRBJ1-2; weak D call: TRBD1 (5 bases). The CDR3 contains 13 residues. Trimming left V 3 bases short and J 4 bases short, with 9 bases between. Germline V lookup: CDR1 SEHNR, CDR2 FQNEAQ (reference sequence). CDR3 bases: TGTGCCAGCAGCTTTACGGGGACCTATGGCTACACCTTC. Translating gives CASSFTGTYGYTF.

V gene TRBV14 combines with J gene TRBJ2-5, with 11 bases identical to TRBD2. Germline V gene sequence: CDR1 SGHDN, CDR2 FVKESK. CDR3 length: 16 residues. Unmatched junction bases numbered 4, after V lost 1 base and J lost 3 bases. The CDR3 spells CASSQGSGLAEETQYF. The CDR3 nucleotides are TGTGCCAGCAGCCAAGGTTCGGGACTAGCGGAAGAGACCCAGTACTTC.

This clone came up a few times. This sequence joins TRBV9 and TRBJ1-1, with D possibly TRBD1 on 5 matching bases. Germline V gene sequence: CDR1 SGDLS, CDR2 YYNGEE. The V and J ends lost 4 bases and 3 bases respectively, with 10 bases between them. The CDR3 totals 13 residues. The CDR3 spells CASSSVGDTEAFF. The CDR3 coding sequence is TGTGCCAGCAGCTCCGTAGGGGACACTGAAGCTTTCTTT.

The chain links TRBV6-5 to TRBJ2-7, with D hard to call. Germline lookup yields CDR1 MNHEY and CDR2 SVGAGI. Trimming cost V 6 bases and J 2 bases, with 11 bases left between them. The length of the CDR3 is 13 residues. The CDR3 here is CASSFTVTYEQYF. DNA for the CDR3: TGTGCCAGCAGCTTTACAGTTACCTACGAGCAGTACTTC.

The V gene is TRBV29-1, the J gene TRBJ2-7, with D possibly TRBD1 on 5 matching bases. V was shortened by 5 bases and J by 6 bases, with 11 bases between the two germline ends. This CDR3 comprises 11 residues. Germline assignment: CDR1 SQVTM and CDR2 ANQGSEA. The CDR3 region is CSVQTGREQYF. CDR3 DNA: TGCAGCGTTCAAACAGGTCGCGAGCAGTACTTC.

V and J are TRBV7-3 and TRBJ1-1; D is uncertain. There are 16 residues in the CDR3. Germline values: CDR1 SGHTA, CDR2 FQGTGA. The V end was cut by 5 bases, the J end by 0 bases, with 16 bases between. DNA of the CDR3: TGTGCCAGCAGCCCCGGAAGCGGGGTCATGAACACTGAAGCTTTCTTT. It codes for CASSPGSGVMNTEAFF.

The chain recombines TRBV6-6 with TRBJ1-4; D unclear. V was pared by 0 bases and J by 2 bases, with 10 bases between. The CDR3 consists of 16 residues. Germline lookup yields CDR1 MNHNY and CDR2 SVGAGI (reference sequence). The CDR3 protein is CASSYSIQATNEKLFF. As DNA, the CDR3 is TGTGCCAGCAGTTACTCCATCCAGGCTACTAATGAAAAACTGTTTTTT.

V gene TRBV5-4 combines with J gene TRBJ1-6, with D possibly being TRBD1 (6 bases). CDR3 length: 15 residues. Germline CDR1 SGHNT, CDR2 YYREEE (reference sequence). V was shortened by 5 bases and J by 1 base, with 10 bases between the two germline ends. The CDR3 sequence: CASRFRGSYNSPLHF. Here the CDR3 DNA reads TGTGCCAGCAGATTCAGGGGTTCCTATAATTCACCCCTCCACTTT.

The chain joins TRBV6-5 to TRBJ2-7, with 9 bases matching TRBD2. The germline gives CDR1 MNHEY, CDR2 SVGAGI. After removal of 2 bases from V and 6 bases from J, the junction contained 5 bases not matched to a gene. This CDR3 comprises 14 residues. In nucleotides, the CDR3 is TGTGCCAGCAGTTACGGCGGGGGGGCGAGCGAGCAGTACTTC. The encoded protein is CASSYGGGASEQYF.

The J gene is TRBJ1-2, the V gene TRBV5-6; the match to TRBD1 covers 8 bases. The germline V gene encodes CDR1 SGHDT and CDR2 YYEEEE. Trimming cost V 0 bases and J 8 bases; bases outside gene matches: 6. This CDR3 region has 14 residues. CDR3 sequence (DNA): TGTGCCAGCAGCTTGGAGCAGGGGGCAGGCGGCTACACCTTC. Amino acid sequence: CASSLEQGAGGYTF.

J is TRBJ2-6 and V is TRBV9, with TRBD1 identical over 11 bases. V gave up 4 bases and J gave up 3 bases; unmatched junction bases: 12. The CDR3 spans 19 residues. Per germline, CDR1 SGDLS and CDR2 YYNGEE. The chain's CDR3 is CASSLRTGGAGGGANVLTF. The CDR3 DNA follows: TGTGCCAGCAGCCTTAGGACAGGGGGCGCTGGGGGTGGGGCCAACGTCCTGACTTTC.

This chain's CDR3 is CASSRTGGSYEQYF. CDR3 nucleotide sequence: TGTGCCAGCAGCAGAACAGGGGGCTCCTACGAGCAGTACTTC. The chain recombines TRBV9 with TRBJ2-7; 8 nucleotides match TRBD1. The V gene end was trimmed by 4 bases and the J gene end by 0 bases; junction bases not matched to a gene: 3. This CDR3 has 14 residues. Germline values: CDR1 SGDLS, CDR2 YYNGEE.

This clone appeared a single time. This chain links TRBV6-5 with TRBJ1-1; TRBD1 is a possible D gene (6 bases). The length of the CDR3 is 16 residues. Germline CDR1 MNHEY, CDR2 SVGAGI. V was cut by 2 bases and J by 3 bases, with 16 bases left in between. This CDR3 is CASSYASRGFDTEAFF. The CDR3 coding sequence is TGTGCCAGCAGTTACGCCAGCAGGGGATTTGACACTGAAGCTTTCTTT.

The genes are TRBV6-9 and TRBJ2-7; D ambiguous. Trimming pared 11 bases from V and 7 bases from J, leaving 15 bases between. Germline V gene data show CDR1 as MNHGY and CDR2 as SVAAGI. The length of the CDR3 is 11 residues. DNA for the CDR3: TGTGCCCCTACCCCGGGCTGTGAGCAGTACTTC. Encoded protein: CAPTPGCEQYF.

V gene TRBV15 combines with J gene TRBJ1-1, with 8 bases identical to TRBD1. V shed 8 bases, J shed 7 bases, and the junction held 12 bases outside the gene matches. The CDR3 is 14 residues long. From germline, CDR1 is LNHNV and CDR2 YYDKDF (reference sequence). Written as DNA, the CDR3 is TGTGCCACCGCGTGGGAGGACAGGGTTCTTGAAGCTTTCTTT. It specifies CATAWEDRVLEAFF.

The rearrangement links TRBV10-3 to TRBJ1-1; 8 bases are a match to TRBD1. The CDR3 is 12 amino acids. The ends lost 5 bases at V and 10 bases at J; junction bases unmatched: 6. Per germline, CDR1 ENHRY and CDR2 SYGVKD. The CDR3 sequence: CAISNQGAGAFF. In DNA, the CDR3 is TGTGCCATCAGTAATCAGGGGGCTGGAGCTTTCTTT.